This TCR beta chain was found in a study of cytomegalovirus exposure and HLA in healthy donors. Study observations and caveats: Reports credit the classifier with highly specific, highly sensitive diagnosis of cytomegalovirus status. TCR beta sequences numbering about 17,000 were associated with HLA alleles at 0.05 false discovery rate in a later analysis.

PCR primers comprised 60 Vbeta and 13 Jbeta primers. Profiling relied on immunoSEQ multiplex PCR, and the TCRdb table lists in-frame clones only, not all of them. The data hold 150,000 or so clones, with 75% observed a single time. Comments on this clone: Its antigen is not identified.

These donors, healthy bone marrow donors, were studied. Sequenced material: PBMCs. This receptor was identified in a man younger than 35 in good health and CMV-seropositive.

CDR3 loop: CASSRDYGDTDTQYF. Here the CDR3 DNA reads TGCGCCAGCAGCCGGGACTACGGCGACACAGATACGCAGTATTTT. V usage is TRBV5-1 and J usage is TRBJ2-3, with 7 bases lining up with TRBD2. J was trimmed by 2 bases and V by 4 bases; bases with no gene match: 7. Germline CDR1 and CDR2: SGHRS and YFSETQ. This CDR3 comprises 15 residues.